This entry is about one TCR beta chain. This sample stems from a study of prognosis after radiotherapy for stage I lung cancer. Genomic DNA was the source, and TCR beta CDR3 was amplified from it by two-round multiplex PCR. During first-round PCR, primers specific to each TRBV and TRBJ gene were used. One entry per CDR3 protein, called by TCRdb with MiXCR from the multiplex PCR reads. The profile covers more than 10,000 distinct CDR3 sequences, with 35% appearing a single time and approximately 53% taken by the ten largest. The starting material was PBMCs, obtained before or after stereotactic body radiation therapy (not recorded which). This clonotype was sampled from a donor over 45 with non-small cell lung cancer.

The CDR3 spells CASSDRDQPQHF. The CDR3, as DNA: TGTGCCAGCAGCGACAGGGATCAGCCCCAGCATTTT. The V gene is TRBV12-3 or TRBV12-4, the J gene TRBJ1-5; TRBD1 agrees at 7 bases. The CDR3 spans 12 residues. Trimming took 6 bases from V and 5 from J; bases not matched to a gene: 1.